Here is one T cell receptor beta chain with its context. This record belongs to a study of spatial heterogeneity in lung cancer. Overall study context: Detection consistently yielded more beta chains than alpha chains.

Every molecule of TCR cDNA had its own unique molecular identifier. TCRdb re-analysed the 5' RACE reads in MiXCR, keeping a single row per CDR3 protein. The sample has around 120,000 distinct CDR3 sequences, 10% to 15% seen once. The time point here: blood at routine non-recurrence follow-up after resection. From tumor, nontumor lung or frozen PBMC, whole RNA was taken unsorted for sequencing. This clonotype was obtained from a male donor with early-stage non-small cell lung cancer. Sequenced material: PBMCs, taken at follow-up.

CDR3 sequence (DNA): TGCAGCGTCGGCGGGGGGTCCTACAATGAGCAGTTCTTC. The encoded protein is CSVGGGSYNEQFF. This chain connects TRBV29-1 to TRBJ2-1, with 8 bases lining up with TRBD2. In germline, CDR1 is SQVTM, CDR2 ANQGSEA. The V and J ends lost 6 bases and 1 base, in that order; junction bases with no gene match: 2. This CDR3 region has 13 residues.